These 7 T cell receptor beta chains were sequenced from one sample in a study of monozygotic twins with inflammatory bowel disease. TCRdb reanalyzed the 5' RACE reads and collapses them to one entry per CDR3 protein, without DNA. This sample's table has approximately 85,000 distinct CDR3 sequences. The sample was blood. The source of these receptors is a human donor with ulcerative colitis or Crohn's disease, or a healthy co-twin of an affected twin (not recorded which).

J is TRBJ2-1 and V is TRBV19; TCRdb selects TRBD1, and the lack of DNA leaves this call unchecked. Germline lookup yields CDR1 LNHDA and CDR2 SQIVND (reference sequence). This CDR3 spans 17 amino acids. The CDR3 loop is CASTFRATGTVINEQFF.

The rearrangement joins TRBV6-5 to TRBJ2-5. Germline values: CDR1 MNHEY, CDR2 SVGAGI. This CDR3 region has 14 residues. The CDR3 is CASSYLHGWVTQYF.

The chain is built from TRBV12-3 or TRBV12-4 and TRBJ1-5; TCRdb's D call of TRBD1 is untestable without DNA. This CDR3 contains 12 residues. CDR3 residues: CASSRGPQPQHF.

The rearrangement joins TRBV7-6 to TRBJ2-1; TCRdb names TRBD2, which stays unverified in the absence of DNA. Germline CDR1 and CDR2: SGHVS and FNYEAQ. This CDR3 contains 17 residues. CDR3 in amino acids: CASGPAGDGGPYNEQFF.

The chain is built from TRBV20-1 and TRBJ1-2; TCRdb's D call of TRBD1 is untestable without DNA. The CDR3 covers 19 residues. Germline V gene sequence: CDR1 DFQATT, CDR2 SNEGSKA (reference sequence). CDR3 loop: CSARNRRLKLGEANYGYTF.

The chain employs TRBV28 and TRBJ2-7. Germline-derived CDR1 and CDR2 are MDHEN and SYDVKM. CDR3 length: 12 residues. This chain's CDR3 is CASSLSSREQYF.

The chain carries TRBV5-1 and TRBJ1-1; without DNA, the TCRdb call of TRBD1 cannot be checked. This CDR3 contains 14 residues. Germline assignment: CDR1 SGHRS and CDR2 YFSETQ. The CDR3 loop reads CASSLGAGDDEAFF.